Listed below are T cell receptor beta chains from one sample, sequenced in a study of blood T cell repertoires in COVID-19. The table came from immunoSEQ multiplex PCR; TCRdb's copy has only in-frame clones and leaves some out. The sample yields 430,000 or so clones, roughly 90% seen once. The sequenced material came from PBMCs or T cells enriched from blood (not recorded which). These TCRs come from a woman in her thirties or forties who had recovered from COVID-19. The CDR3 runs from the conserved cysteine through the conserved F or W. D genes are given only for firm matches. Only part of the rows carry a size: once, few, many, or a class if the clone is expanded.

clone size,V gene,D gene,J gene,CDR3 protein
.,TRBV30,TRBD1,TRBJ1-2,CAWSSGTAYGYTF
.,TRBV2,.,TRBJ2-5,CASSPNPGETQYF
.,TRBV7-2,.,TRBJ1-2,CASSLAGRGYTF
few,TRBV27,.,TRBJ1-4,CASSLYVGGNEKLFF
.,TRBV5-1,TRBD2,TRBJ2-1,CASSSRGLAGKGSYNEQFF
.,TRBV5-5,.,TRBJ1-3,CASSLRQFSGNTIYF
.,TRBV23-1,TRBD1,TRBJ1-3,CASSQWTPGTGVDTIYF
.,TRBV29-1,.,TRBJ1-2,CSVAGRANYGYTF
.,TRBV11-3,.,TRBJ1-2,CASSSLRGGNYGYTF
once,TRBV12-3/TRBV12-4,TRBD1,TRBJ1-2,CASSLGDSHGYTF
.,TRBV5-4,.,TRBJ2-5,CASTILSGDEETQYF
.,TRBV29-1,.,TRBJ2-3,CSVGGSGSTDTQYF
.,TRBV4-3,TRBD1,TRBJ1-1,CASSQAAGTGAGTEAFF
.,TRBV30,.,TRBJ1-2,CAGTDRGRYGYTF
once,TRBV2,.,TRBJ1-1,CASRRAPGTEAFF
.,TRBV10-3,.,TRBJ1-2,CAIRVVDDRPYGYTF
.,TRBV7-9,.,TRBJ2-1,CASSSGSLAQFF
.,TRBV6-1,.,TRBJ2-1,CASSELGYPYNEQFF
.,TRBV14,.,TRBJ2-7,CASSDLTVPYEQYF
.,TRBV7-9,TRBD1,TRBJ1-2,CASSWTGPTNGYTF
.,TRBV5-1,.,TRBJ1-1,CASSFIQNPTEAFF
.,TRBV19,.,TRBJ2-1,CASSIDRGYNEQFF
.,TRBV20-1,TRBD1,TRBJ1-4,CSASLDRGPEKLFF
.,TRBV6-1,.,TRBJ1-5,CASSEGSGSHVQPQHF
.,TRBV6-5,.,TRBJ1-2,CASRPGPQGSYGYTF
.,TRBV11-2,TRBD1,TRBJ2-1,CASSFEGQGANEQFF
.,TRBV9,TRBD1,TRBJ1-1,CASSVLQGAEAFF
.,TRBV3-1/TRBV3-2,.,TRBJ1-2,CASSHSGNGYTF
.,TRBV5-1,.,TRBJ2-2,CASSVQGRTGELFF
.,TRBV7-8,.,TRBJ2-3,CASSLGQTRDTQYF
.,TRBV3-1/TRBV3-2,.,TRBJ1-3,CASSQWSGGNTIYF
.,TRBV5-1,TRBD2,TRBJ2-3,CASSFAGGRTDTQYF
.,TRBV15,.,TRBJ1-2,CATRPQYGYTF
.,TRBV3-1/TRBV3-2,TRBD1,TRBJ1-4,CASSHTPGQGYSTNEKLFF
.,TRBV11-3,.,TRBJ1-2,CASSLRSGSNYGYTF
.,TRBV7-9,.,TRBJ2-1,CASSFDRKREQFF
.,TRBV18,TRBD2,TRBJ2-7,CASSPSSGAEQYF
.,TRBV11-3,.,TRBJ2-5,CASSLPGQFETQYF
.,TRBV2,.,TRBJ2-3,CASTKVAGPSTDTQYF
.,TRBV29-1,.,TRBJ1-2,CSVAPSLDGYTF
.,TRBV30,.,TRBJ1-5,CAWSVGGGYQPQHF
.,TRBV12-5,TRBD2,TRBJ2-1,CASGLLAGVSYNEQFF
.,TRBV29-1,.,TRBJ2-7,CSVEMSYEQYF
.,TRBV7-9,TRBD1,TRBJ1-4,CASSLGTGGTEKLFF
.,TRBV7-2,.,TRBJ2-5,CASSLSRETQYF
.,TRBV28,.,TRBJ2-5,CASSFTDTQETQYF